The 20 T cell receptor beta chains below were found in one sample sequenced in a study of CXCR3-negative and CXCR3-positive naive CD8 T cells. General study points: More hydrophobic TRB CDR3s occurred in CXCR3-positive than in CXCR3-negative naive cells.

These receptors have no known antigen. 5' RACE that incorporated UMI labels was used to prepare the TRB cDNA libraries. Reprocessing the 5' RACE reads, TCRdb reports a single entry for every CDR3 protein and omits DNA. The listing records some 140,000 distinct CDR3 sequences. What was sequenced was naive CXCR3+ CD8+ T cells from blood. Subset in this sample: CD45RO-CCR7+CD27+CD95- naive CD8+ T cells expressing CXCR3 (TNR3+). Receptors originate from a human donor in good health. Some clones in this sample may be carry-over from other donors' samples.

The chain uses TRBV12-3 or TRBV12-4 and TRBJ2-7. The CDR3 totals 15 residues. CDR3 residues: CASSLVDRGSHEQYF.

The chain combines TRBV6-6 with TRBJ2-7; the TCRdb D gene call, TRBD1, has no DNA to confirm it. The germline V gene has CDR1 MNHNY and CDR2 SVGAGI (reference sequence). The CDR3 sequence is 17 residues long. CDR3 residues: CASSYSYTRGVSYEQYF.

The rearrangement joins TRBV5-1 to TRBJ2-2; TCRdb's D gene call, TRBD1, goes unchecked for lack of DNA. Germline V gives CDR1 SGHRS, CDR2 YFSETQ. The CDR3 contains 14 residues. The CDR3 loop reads CASSLLGAAGELFF.

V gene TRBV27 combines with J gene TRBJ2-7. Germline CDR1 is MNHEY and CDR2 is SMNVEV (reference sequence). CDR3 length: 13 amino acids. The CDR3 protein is CASSRSSPYEQYF.

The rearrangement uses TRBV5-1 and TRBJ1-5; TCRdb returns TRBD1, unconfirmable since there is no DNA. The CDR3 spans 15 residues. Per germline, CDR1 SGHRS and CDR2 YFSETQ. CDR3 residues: CASSLVPGENQPQHF.

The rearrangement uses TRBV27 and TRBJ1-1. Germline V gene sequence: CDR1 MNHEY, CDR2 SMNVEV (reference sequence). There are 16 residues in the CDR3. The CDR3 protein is CASILGPSGGLAEAFF.

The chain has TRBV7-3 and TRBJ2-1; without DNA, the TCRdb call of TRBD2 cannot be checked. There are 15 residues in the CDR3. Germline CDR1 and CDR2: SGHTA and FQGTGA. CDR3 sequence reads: CASSLNGLAFDEQFF.

Here the CDR3 reads CASSIIQGSEETQYF. The chain employs TRBV7-9 and TRBJ2-5; TCRdb selects TRBD1, and the lack of DNA leaves this call unchecked. In germline, CDR1 is SEHNR, CDR2 FQNEAQ (reference sequence). CDR3 length: 15 amino acids. Full variable domain (remainder filled in from reference TRBV7-9 and TRBJ2-5): DTGVSQNPRHKITKRGQNVTFRCDPISEHNRLYWYRQTLGQGPEFLTYFQNEAQLEKSRLLSDRFSAERPKGSFSTLEIQRTEQGDSAMYLCASSIIQGSEETQYFGPGTRLLVL.

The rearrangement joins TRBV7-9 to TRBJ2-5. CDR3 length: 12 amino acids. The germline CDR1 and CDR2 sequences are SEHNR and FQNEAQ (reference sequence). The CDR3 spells CASSLTEETQYF.

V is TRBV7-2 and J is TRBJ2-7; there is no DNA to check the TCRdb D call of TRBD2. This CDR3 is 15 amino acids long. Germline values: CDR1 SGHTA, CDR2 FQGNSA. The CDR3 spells CASSSGLATLYEQYF.

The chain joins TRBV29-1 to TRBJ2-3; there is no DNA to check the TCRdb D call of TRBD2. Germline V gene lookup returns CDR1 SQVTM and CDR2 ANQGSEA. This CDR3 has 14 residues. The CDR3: CSVPARYSTDTQYF.

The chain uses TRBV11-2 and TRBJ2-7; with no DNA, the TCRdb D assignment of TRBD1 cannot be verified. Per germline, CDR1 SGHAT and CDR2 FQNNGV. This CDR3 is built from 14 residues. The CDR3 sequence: CASSLEQGWTEQYF.

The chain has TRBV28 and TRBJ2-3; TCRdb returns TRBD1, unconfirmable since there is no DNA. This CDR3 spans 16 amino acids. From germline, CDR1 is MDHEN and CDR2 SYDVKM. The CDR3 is CASSLGAGQTTDTQYF.

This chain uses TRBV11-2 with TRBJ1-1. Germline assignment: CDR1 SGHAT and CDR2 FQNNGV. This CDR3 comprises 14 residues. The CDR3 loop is CASSLETTGTEALF.

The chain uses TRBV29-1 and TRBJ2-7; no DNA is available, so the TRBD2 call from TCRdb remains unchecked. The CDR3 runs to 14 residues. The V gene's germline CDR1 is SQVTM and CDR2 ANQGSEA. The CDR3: CSVELAGVGLEQYF.

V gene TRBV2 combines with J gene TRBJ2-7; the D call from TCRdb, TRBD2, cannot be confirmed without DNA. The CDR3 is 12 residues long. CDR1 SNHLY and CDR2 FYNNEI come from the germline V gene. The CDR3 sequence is CATLAGKYEQYF.

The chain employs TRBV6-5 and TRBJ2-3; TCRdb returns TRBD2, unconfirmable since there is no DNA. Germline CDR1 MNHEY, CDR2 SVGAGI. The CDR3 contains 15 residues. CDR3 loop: CASSYNPPRKDTQYF.

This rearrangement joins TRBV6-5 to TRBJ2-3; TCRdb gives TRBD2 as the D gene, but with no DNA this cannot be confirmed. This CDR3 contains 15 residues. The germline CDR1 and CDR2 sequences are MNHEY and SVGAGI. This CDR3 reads CASKTAGGRRDTQYF.

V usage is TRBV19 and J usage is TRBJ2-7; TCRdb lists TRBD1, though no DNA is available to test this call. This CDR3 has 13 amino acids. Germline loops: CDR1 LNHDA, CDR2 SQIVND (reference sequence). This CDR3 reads CATDSGPGAEQYF.

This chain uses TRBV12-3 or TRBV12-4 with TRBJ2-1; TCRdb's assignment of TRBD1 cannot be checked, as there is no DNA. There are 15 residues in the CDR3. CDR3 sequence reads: CASSLPLGPSHEQFF.